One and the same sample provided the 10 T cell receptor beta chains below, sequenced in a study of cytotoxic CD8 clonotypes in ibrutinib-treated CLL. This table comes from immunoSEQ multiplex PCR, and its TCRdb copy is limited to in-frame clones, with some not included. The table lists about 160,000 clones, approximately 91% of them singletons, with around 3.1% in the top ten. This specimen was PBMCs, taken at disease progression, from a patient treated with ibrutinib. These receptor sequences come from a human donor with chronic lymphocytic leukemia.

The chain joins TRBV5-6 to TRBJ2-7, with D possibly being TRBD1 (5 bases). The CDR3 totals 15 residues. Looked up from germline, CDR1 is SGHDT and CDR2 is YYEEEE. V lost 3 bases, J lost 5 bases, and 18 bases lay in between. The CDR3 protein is CASSYFRLSQDEQYF. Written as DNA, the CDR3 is TGTGCCAGCAGCTATTTCAGGCTATCACAGGACGAGCAGTACTTC.

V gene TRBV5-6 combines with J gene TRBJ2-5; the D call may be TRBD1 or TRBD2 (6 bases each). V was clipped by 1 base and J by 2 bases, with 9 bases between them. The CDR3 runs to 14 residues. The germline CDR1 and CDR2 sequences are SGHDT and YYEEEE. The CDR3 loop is CASSLRGRQETQYF. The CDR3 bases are TGTGCCAGCAGCTTGCGGGGGCGACAAGAGACCCAGTACTTC.

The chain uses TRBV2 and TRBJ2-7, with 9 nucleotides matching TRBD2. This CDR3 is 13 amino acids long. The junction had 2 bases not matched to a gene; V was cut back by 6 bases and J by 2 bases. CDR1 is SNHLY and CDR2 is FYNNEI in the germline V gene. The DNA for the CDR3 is TGTGCCAGCAGACCTAGCGGGGCCTACGAGCAGTACTTC. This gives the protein CASRPSGAYEQYF.

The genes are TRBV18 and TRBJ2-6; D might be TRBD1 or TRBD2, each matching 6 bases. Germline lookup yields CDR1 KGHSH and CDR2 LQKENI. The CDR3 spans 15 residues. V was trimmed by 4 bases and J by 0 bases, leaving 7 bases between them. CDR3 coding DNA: TGTGCCAGCTCACAGGGGGGCTCTGGGGCCAACGTCCTGACTTTC. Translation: CASSQGGSGANVLTF. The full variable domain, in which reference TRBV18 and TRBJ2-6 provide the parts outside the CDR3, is NAGVMQNPRHLVRRRGQEARLRCSPMKGHSHVYWYRQLPEEGLKFMVYLQKENIIDESGMPKERFSAEFPKEGPSILRIQQVVRGDSAAYFCASSQGGSGANVLTFGAGSRLTVL.

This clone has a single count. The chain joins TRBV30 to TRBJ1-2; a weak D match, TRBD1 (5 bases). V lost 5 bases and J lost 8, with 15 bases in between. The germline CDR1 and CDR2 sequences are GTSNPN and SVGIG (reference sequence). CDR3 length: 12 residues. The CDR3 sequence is CAWGGRGDGYTF. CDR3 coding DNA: TGTGCCTGGGGGGGACGAGGTGACGGCTACACCTTC.

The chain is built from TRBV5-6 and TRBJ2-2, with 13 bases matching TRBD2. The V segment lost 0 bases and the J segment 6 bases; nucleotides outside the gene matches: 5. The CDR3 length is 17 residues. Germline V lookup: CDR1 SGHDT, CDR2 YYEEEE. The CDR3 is CASSLVSLAGGPGELFF. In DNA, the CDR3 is TGTGCCAGCAGCTTGGTGTCACTAGCGGGAGGGCCCGGGGAGCTGTTTTTT.

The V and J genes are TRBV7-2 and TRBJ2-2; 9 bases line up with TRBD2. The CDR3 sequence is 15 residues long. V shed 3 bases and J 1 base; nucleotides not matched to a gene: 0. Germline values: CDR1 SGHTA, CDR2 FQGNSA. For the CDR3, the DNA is TGTGCCAGCAGCTTTAGCGGGGGGAACACCGGGGAGCTGTTTTTT. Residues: CASSFSGGNTGELFF.

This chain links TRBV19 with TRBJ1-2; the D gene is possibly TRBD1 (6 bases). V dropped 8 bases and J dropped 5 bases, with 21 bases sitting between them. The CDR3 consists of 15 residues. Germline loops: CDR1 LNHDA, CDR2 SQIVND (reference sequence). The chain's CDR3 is CASVPTSQGGYGYTF. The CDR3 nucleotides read TGTGCCAGTGTCCCTACATCACAGGGAGGATATGGCTACACCTTC. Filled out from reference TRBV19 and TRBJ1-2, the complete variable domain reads DGGITQSPKYLFRKEGQNVTLSCEQNLNHDAMYWYRQDPGQGLRLIYYSQIVNDFQKGDIAEGYSVSREKKESFPLTVTSAQKNPTAFYLCASVPTSQGGYGYTFGSGTRLTVV.

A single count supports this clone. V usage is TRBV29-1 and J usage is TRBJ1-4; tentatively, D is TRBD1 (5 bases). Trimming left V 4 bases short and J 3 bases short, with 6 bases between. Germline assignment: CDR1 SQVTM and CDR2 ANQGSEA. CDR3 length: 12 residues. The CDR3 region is CSVGGSNEKLFF. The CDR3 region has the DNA TGCAGCGTTGGGGGGTCTAATGAAAAACTGTTTTTT.

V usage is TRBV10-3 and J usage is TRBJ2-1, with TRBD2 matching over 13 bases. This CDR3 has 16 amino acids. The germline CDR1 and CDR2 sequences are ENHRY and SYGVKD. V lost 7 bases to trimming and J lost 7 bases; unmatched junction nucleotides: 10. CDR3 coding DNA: TGTGCCATCACTGTCCAAGGACTAGCGGGAGATAATGAGCAGTTCTTC. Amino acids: CAITVQGLAGDNEQFF.